This T cell receptor beta chain was captured in a study of T cells in Graves' hyperthyroidism and ophthalmopathy (dated by TCRdb to between 2018 and 2020). The study in broad terms: Peripheral blood samples were taken at initial diagnosis, before any treatment was given. A discovery cohort of about 95 patients, approximately 44 with Graves' ophthalmopathy and approximately 55 with stable Graves' hyperthyroidism, was used to find distinguishing TCR V-J signatures. Prospective prediction of ophthalmopathy was tested in an independent validation cohort of 18 to 20 hyperthyroidism patients and 17 patients who later progressed to ophthalmopathy. The approximately 97 discovery patients were randomly divided into training and test sets at a 7:3 ratio. In six Graves' hyperthyroidism patients, the study also compared T-cell repertoires from thyroid tissue with T-cell repertoires from blood. Following sampling, methimazole starting at 30 mg daily was given to hyperthyroidism patients, and high-dose intravenous methylprednisolone was given to ophthalmopathy patients. TCR Vbeta CDR3 sequencing of approximately 140 peripheral blood samples (over 40 ophthalmopathy, roughly 72 hyperthyroidism and roughly 17 progressor patients) is reported in the paper. The full study reports these points: Most expanded thyroid clonotypes (frequency above 0.001) were also detected in blood, a finding suggesting that blood repertoires may reflect thyroid immune responses. In validation, the model predicted progression to ophthalmopathy with approximately 69% sensitivity and 72.22% specificity, a median of approximately 6.5 months before onset. Sample size was not statistically predetermined, and blinding of investigators to group allocation was not performed. Ophthalmopathy was separated from stable hyperthyroidism by a 13 V-J signature model, with around 90% sensitivity and around 81% specificity obtained in cross-validation and 80%/75% obtained in testing.

In its sample, this clonotype was seen a few times. The specificity of this receptor is unknown. No quality values exist for individual bases; no much larger clone is one base distant. The TCR beta CDR3 regions were amplified from RNA transcripts. The TCR CDR3 was subjected to a first round of RT-PCR using the HTBI primer set and the Qiagen OneStep RT-PCR kit. Libraries were constructed in a second round of multiplex PCR, after which size selection and purification were carried out. Paired-end sequencing of the libraries was performed with 100 bp reads on an Illumina HiSeq2000. As for the authors' bioinformatics: Raw data were processed with SOAPnuke, discarding reads with adapters, uncalled bases, mean Phred below 15, or no exact constant-primer or identifier match. COPE v1.2.5 was used to merge the high-quality paired reads, and each unique nucleotide sequence was defined as a clonotype. MiTCR v1.1 was used to align clonotypes to the IMGT TRBV, TRBD and TRBJ reference segments. The analysis included only V-J combinations with a frequency above 0.0001, which together covered 99% to 99.2% of the repertoires. A TCS score was defined as the ratio of F50 (clonal expansion) to E x V (chaos), with BLOSUM62-based TCRdist applied between CDR3 peptides within each V-J. Welch's t-statistics and random forest reduced roughly 540 V-J features to 13, which were used in a naive Bayes classifier (R e1071). TCRdb trimmed public reads at Q25 via fastp, called clones via MiXCR and kept in-frame beta chains. Records with the same CDR3 protein are collapsed into one entry carrying the most frequent genes and DNA. The V and J calls, along with clone size, are taken from TCRdb and not from the paper's own processing. The sample data list some 490,000 distinct CDR3 sequences, and roughly 23% of these were observed just once. The top ten hold about 49% of the sample.

In the ophthalmopathy patients, disease was moderately to severely active, with a Clinical Activity Score of 3 or more, a NOSPECS grade of 4 or more, and a duration of less than 3 months. Patients with uncontrolled infections, other autoimmune diseases, pregnancy or lactation were excluded. Clinical symptoms, serum thyroxine and TRAb, thyroid ultrasound, and orbital computed tomography formed the basis for the diagnoses. Ficoll-Paque density gradient centrifugation was used to isolate PBMCs from around 9.1 ml of fresh peripheral blood. Total RNA was extracted with Trizol reagent, and quality was checked on an Agilent 2100 Bioanalyzer. The CDR3 goes from the cysteine to the phenylalanine over 12 residues. Just the 36-base CDR3 DNA is kept, in frame starting at base 1. At the junction V is shortened by 4 bases and J by 5 bases, with 11 bases in between. The germline V gene encodes CDR1 GTSNPN and CDR2 SVGIG (reference sequence).

Sequencing was performed on blood. This clonotype was obtained from a woman in her 70s with Graves' ophthalmopathy. The chain is assembled from TRBV30 and TRBJ1-1, with no confidently assigned D gene. The nucleotide sequence is TGTGCCTGGATAGAGTTGGCGACTGAAGCTTTCTTT. This yields the protein CAWIELATEAFF.